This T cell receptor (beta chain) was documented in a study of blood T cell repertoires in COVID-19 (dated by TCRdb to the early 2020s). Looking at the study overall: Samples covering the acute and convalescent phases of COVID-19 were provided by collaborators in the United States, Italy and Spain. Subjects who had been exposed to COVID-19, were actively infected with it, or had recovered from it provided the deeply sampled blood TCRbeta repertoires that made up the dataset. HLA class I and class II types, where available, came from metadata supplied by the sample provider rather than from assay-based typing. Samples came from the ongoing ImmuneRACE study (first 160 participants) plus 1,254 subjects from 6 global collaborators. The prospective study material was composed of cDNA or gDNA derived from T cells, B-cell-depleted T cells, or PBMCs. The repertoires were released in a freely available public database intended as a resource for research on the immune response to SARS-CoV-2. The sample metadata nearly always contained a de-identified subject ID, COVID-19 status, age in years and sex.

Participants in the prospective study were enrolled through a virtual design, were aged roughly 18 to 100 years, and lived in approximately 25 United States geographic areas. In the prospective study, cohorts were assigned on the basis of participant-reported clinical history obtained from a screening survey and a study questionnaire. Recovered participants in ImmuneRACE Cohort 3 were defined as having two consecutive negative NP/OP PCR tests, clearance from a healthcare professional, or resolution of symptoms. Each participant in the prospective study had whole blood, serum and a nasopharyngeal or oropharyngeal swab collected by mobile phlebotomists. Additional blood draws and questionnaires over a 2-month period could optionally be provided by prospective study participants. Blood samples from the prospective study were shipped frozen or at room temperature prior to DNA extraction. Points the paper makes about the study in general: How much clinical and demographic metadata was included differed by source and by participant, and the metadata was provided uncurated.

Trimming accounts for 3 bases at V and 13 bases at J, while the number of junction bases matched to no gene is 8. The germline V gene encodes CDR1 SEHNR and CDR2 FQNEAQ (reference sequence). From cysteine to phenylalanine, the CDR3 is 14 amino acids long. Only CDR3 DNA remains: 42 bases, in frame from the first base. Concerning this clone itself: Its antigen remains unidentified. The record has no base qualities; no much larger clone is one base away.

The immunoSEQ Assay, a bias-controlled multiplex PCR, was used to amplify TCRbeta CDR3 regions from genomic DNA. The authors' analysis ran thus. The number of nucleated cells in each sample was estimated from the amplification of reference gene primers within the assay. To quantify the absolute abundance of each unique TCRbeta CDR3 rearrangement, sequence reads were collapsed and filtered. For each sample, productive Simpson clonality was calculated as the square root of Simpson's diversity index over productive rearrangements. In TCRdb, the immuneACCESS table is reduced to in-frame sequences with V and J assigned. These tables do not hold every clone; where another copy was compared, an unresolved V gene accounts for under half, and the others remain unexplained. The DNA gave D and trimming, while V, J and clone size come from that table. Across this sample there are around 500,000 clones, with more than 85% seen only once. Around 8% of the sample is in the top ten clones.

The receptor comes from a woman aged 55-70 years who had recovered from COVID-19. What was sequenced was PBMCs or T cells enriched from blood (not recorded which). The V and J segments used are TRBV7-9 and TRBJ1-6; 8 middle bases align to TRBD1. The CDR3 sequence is CASSFPGGERPLHF. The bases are TGTGCCAGCAGCTTCCCAGGGGGCGAACGGCCCCTCCACTTT.